These 9 T cell receptor beta chains share one sample of origin, sequenced in a study of T cells in Graves' hyperthyroidism and ophthalmopathy. RNA transcripts were the template for amplifying TCR beta CDR3 regions. HTBI primers drove first-round RT-PCR of the TCR CDR3. TCRdb used MiXCR to reprocess the multiplex PCR reads, holding one entry per CDR3 protein. The profile shows around 350,000 distinct CDR3 sequences, more than 15% of them singletons. Sequencing was performed on blood. Receptors originate from a woman under 30 with Graves' hyperthyroidism that later progressed to Graves' ophthalmopathy.

Many counts were recorded for this clonotype. This chain links TRBV7-9 with TRBJ1-1; D unclear. This CDR3 has 13 amino acids. The V gene lost 5 bases and the J gene lost 5 bases, with 12 bases spanning the gap. Germline loops: CDR1 SEHNR, CDR2 FQNEAQ (reference sequence). As DNA, the CDR3 is TGTGCCAGCAGCCCCCGTTTGGGAACTGAAGCTTTCTTT. It codes for CASSPRLGTEAFF.

This rearrangement joins TRBV9 to TRBJ1-1, with 9 bases matching TRBD1. The CDR3 spans 14 residues. With 3 bases clipped from V and 7 bases from J, the junction kept 7 bases outside the gene matches. In germline, CDR1 is SGDLS, CDR2 YYNGEE. CDR3 coding DNA: TGTGCCAGCAGCGGGACAGGGGTTCTAGGTGAAGCTTTCTTT. Translation: CASSGTGVLGEAFF.

Turning to this clonotype: With a much larger clone just one base away, this may be a read error. The chain is built from TRBV6-2 or TRBV6-3 and TRBJ2-7, with 14 bases matching TRBD2. Germline lookup yields CDR1 MNHEY and CDR2 SVGEGT. This CDR3 has 15 amino acids. Trimming at V came to 2 bases and at J to 5 bases, leaving 2 bases not matched to a gene. CDR3 residues: CASSYGTSGGHEQYF. CDR3 bases: TGTGCCAGCAGTTACGGGACTAGCGGGGGCCACGAGCAGTACTTC.

This clonotype showed up just a few times. V and J are TRBV5-1 and TRBJ1-4; a weak D match, TRBD1 (5 bases). The CDR3 length is 14 residues. Between the trimmed V and J ends, which lost 4 bases and 4 bases, there was a span of 11 bases. From germline, CDR1 is SGHRS and CDR2 YFSETQ. This CDR3 is CASSVTAHNEKLFF. The CDR3 DNA sequence: TGCGCCAGCAGCGTGACAGCGCATAATGAAAAACTGTTTTTT.

This clonotype has a count of ten or more. The rearrangement links TRBV7-8 to TRBJ2-3; the D call may be TRBD1 or TRBD2 (6 bases each). The CDR3 has 14 residues. V was shortened by 6 bases and J by 2 bases, with 12 bases between the two germline ends. Germline V CDR1 and CDR2: SGHVS, FQNEAQ. This CDR3 is CASSPEGDTDTQYF. Written as DNA, the CDR3 is TGTGCCAGCAGTCCGGAGGGGGACACAGATACGCAGTATTTT.

This clonotype was found many times. The chain has TRBV27 and TRBJ2-1; TRBD2 matches at 10 bases. Germline lookup yields CDR1 MNHEY and CDR2 SMNVEV (reference sequence). The CDR3 extends over 14 amino acids. Unmatched junction bases numbered 8, after V lost 6 bases and J lost 9 bases. CDR3 sequence reads: CASRGGTSDLEQFF. For the CDR3, the DNA is TGTGCCAGCAGGGGCGGGACTAGCGATCTTGAGCAGTTCTTC.

At least ten counts were recorded for this clonotype. The chain links TRBV2 to TRBJ2-4; TRBD2 matches at 7 bases. Germline-derived CDR1 and CDR2 are SNHLY and FYNNEI. The CDR3 has 13 amino acids. V lost 7 bases and J lost 6; bases outside the gene matches: 6. The CDR3, as DNA: TGTGCCAGCAAAATGGGGGAGGGAAACATTCAGTACTTC. As protein: CASKMGEGNIQYF. Supplemented by reference TRBV2 and TRBJ2-4, the full variable domain reads EPEVTQTPSHQVTQMGQEVILRCVPISNHLYFYWYRQILGQKVEFLVSFYNNEISEKSEIFDDQFSVERPDGSNFTLKIRSTKLEDSAMYFCASKMGEGNIQYFGAGTRLSVL.

This clonotype was recorded many times. V usage is TRBV7-6 and J usage is TRBJ2-7; 16 bases agree with TRBD2. The germline CDR1 and CDR2 sequences are SGHVS and FNYEAQ. Germline trimming cut 5 bases from V and 2 bases from J; bases unmatched to any gene: 15. This CDR3 contains 20 residues. The CDR3 loop is CASSAGLAGGGPGGPYEQYF. CDR3 DNA sequence: TGTGCCAGCAGCGCGGGACTAGCGGGAGGGGGACCGGGGGGCCCCTACGAGCAGTACTTC.

This clonotype was seen just once. V is TRBV5-1 and J is TRBJ1-1; D not resolved. V lost 0 bases and J lost 1, with 16 bases in between. CDR1 is SGHRS, CDR2 YFSETQ, per germline. CDR3 length: 17 residues. The CDR3 is CASSLVPLGQANTEAFF. The CDR3 bases are TGCGCCAGCAGCTTGGTCCCCCTAGGGCAGGCGAACACTGAAGCTTTCTTT.